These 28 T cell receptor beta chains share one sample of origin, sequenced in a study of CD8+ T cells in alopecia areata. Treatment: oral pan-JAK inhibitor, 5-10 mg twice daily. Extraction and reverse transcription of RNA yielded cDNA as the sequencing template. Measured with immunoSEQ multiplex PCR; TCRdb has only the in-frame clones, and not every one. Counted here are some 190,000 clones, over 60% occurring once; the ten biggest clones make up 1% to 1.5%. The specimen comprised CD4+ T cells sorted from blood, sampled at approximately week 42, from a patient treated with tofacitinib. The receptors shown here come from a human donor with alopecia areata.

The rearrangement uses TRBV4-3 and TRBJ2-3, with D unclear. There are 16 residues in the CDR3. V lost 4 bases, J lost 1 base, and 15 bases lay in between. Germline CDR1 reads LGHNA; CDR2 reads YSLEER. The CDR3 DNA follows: TGCGCCAGCAGCCTCCGCCTGGAGCCTGGCACAGATACGCAGTATTTT. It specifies CASSLRLEPGTDTQYF.

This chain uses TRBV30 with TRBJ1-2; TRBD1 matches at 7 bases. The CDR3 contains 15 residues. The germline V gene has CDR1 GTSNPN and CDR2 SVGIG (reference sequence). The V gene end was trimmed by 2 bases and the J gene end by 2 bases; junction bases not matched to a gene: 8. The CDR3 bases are TGTGCCTGGAGTTTCACCCTGGGACAGAACTATGGCTACACCTTC. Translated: CAWSFTLGQNYGYTF.

The CDR3 nucleotides read TGTGCCAGCAGCTTAGTGACAGGGGCGCAGTATTTT. This codes for CASSLVTGAQYF. The chain recombines TRBV7-8 with TRBJ2-3; 8 bases fit TRBD1. The CDR3 contains 12 residues. The J segment lost 10 bases and the V segment lost 1 base, leaving 1 base of the junction unmatched. CDR1 and CDR2 (germline): SGHVS, FQNEAQ.

The DNA for the CDR3 is TGTGCCAGCAGTTACTCAAGCAGGGAAGAGACCCAGTACTTC. Translation gives CASSYSSREETQYF. The chain recombines TRBV6-5 with TRBJ2-5, with a weak D call TRBD1 (5 bases). CDR3 length equals 14 residues. With 0 bases removed from V and 3 bases from J, the gap between germline ends came to 8 bases. The germline CDR1 and CDR2 sequences are MNHEY and SVGAGI.

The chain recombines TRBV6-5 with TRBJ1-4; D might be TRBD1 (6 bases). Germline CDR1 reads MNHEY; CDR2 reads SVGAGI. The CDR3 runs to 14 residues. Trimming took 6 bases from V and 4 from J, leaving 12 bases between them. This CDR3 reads CASRPGQHNEKLFF. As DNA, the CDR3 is TGTGCCAGCAGACCGGGACAACATAATGAAAAACTGTTTTTT.

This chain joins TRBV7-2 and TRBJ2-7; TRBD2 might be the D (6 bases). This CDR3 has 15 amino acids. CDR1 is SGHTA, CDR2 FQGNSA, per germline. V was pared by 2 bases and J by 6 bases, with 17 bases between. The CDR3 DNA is TGTGCCAGCAGCTTATATAGCGGTGGGCTTTTCGAGCAGTACTTC. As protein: CASSLYSGGLFEQYF.

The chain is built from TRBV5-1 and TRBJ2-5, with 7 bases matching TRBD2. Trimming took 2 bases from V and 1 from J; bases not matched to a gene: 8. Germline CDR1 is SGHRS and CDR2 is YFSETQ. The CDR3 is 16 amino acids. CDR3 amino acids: CASSLSGGGGQETQYF. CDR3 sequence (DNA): TGCGCCAGCAGCTTATCTGGCGGGGGAGGCCAAGAGACCCAGTACTTC.

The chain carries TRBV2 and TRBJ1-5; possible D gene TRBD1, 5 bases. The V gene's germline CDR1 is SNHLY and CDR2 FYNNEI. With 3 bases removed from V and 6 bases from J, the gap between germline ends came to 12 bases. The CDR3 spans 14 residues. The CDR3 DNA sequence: TGTGCCAGCAGTGATGAGGACGGGACTCAGCCCCAGCATTTT. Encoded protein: CASSDEDGTQPQHF.

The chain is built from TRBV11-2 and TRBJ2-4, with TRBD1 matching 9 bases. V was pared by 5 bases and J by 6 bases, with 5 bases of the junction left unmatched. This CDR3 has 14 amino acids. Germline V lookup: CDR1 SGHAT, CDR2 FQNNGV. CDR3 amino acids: CASSKPGQGNIQYF. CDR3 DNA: TGTGCCAGCAGCAAACCGGGACAGGGAAACATTCAGTACTTC. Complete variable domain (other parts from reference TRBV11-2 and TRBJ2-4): EAGVAQSPRYKIIEKRQSVAFWCNPISGHATLYWYQQILGQGPKLLIQFQNNGVVDDSQLPKDRFSAERLKGVDSTLKIQPAKLEDSAVYLCASSKPGQGNIQYFGAGTRLSVL.

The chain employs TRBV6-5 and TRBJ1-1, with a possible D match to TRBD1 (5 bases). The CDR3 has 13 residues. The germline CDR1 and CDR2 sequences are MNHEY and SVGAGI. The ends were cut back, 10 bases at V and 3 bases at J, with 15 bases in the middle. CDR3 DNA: TGTGCCACCCGAACCCGGGGCGACACTGAAGCTTTCTTT. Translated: CATRTRGDTEAFF.

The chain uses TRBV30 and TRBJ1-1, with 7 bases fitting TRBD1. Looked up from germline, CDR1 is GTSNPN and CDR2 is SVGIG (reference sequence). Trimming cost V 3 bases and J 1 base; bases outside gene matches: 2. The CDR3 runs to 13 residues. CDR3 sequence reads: CAWRHRGNTEAFF. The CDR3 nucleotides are TGTGCCTGGAGGCACAGGGGGAACACTGAAGCTTTCTTT.

The CDR3 DNA sequence: TGCAGCGTTGGGGGCACACAGGGAGGCACTGAAGCTTTCTTT. It is translated as CSVGGTQGGTEAFF. This chain connects TRBV29-1 to TRBJ1-1, with D possibly TRBD1 on 6 matching bases. V lost 4 bases and J 4 bases, leaving 16 bases between the germline ends. The CDR3 is made up of 14 amino acids. The germline V gene has CDR1 SQVTM and CDR2 ANQGSEA.

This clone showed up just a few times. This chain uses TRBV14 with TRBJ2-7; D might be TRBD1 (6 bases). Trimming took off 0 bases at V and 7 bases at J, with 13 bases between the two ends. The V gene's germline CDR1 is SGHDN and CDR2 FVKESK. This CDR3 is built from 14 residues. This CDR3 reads CASSQDQTDREQYF. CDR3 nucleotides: TGTGCCAGCAGCCAAGATCAGACTGACAGGGAGCAGTACTTC.

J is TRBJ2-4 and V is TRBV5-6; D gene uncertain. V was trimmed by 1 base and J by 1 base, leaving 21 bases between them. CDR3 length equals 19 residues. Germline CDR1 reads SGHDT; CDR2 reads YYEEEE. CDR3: CASSLSKDQLIAAKNIQYF. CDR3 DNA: TGTGCCAGCAGCTTGAGCAAGGATCAGTTGATTGCGGCCAAAAACATTCAGTACTTC.

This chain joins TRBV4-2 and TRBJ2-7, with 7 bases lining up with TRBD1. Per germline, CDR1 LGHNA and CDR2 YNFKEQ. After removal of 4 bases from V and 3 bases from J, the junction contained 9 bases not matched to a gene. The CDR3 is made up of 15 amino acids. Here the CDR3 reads CASSRRQGMDYEQYF. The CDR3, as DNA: TGTGCCAGCAGCCGAAGACAGGGAATGGACTACGAGCAGTACTTC.

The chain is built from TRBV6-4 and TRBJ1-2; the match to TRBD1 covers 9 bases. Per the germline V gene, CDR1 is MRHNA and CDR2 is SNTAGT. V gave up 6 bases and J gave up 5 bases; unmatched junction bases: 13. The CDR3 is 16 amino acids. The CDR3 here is CASRTLTGGSLYGYTF. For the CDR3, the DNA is TGTGCCAGCAGGACCCTTACAGGGGGCTCCTTATATGGCTACACCTTC.

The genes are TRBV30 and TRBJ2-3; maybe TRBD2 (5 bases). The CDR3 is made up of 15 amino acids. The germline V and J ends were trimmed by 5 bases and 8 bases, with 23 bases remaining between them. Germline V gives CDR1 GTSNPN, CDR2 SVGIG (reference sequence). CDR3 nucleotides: TGTGCCTGGGCGAGCCCGGGGTCCTTGGGGTTTACGCAGTATTTT. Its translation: CAWASPGSLGFTQYF. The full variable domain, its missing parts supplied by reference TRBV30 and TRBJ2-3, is SQTIHQWPATLVQPVGSPLSLECTVEGTSNPNLYWYRQAAGRGLQLLFYSVGIGQISSEVPQNLSASRPQDRQFILSSKKLLLSDSGFYLCAWASPGSLGFTQYFGPGTRLTVL.

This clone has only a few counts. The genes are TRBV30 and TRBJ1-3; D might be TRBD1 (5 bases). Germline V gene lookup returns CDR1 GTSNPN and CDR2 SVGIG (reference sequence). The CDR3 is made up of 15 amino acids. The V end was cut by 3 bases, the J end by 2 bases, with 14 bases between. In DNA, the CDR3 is TGTGCCTGGAGCCCCCTAGGGACTACTGGAAACACCATATATTTT. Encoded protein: CAWSPLGTTGNTIYF.

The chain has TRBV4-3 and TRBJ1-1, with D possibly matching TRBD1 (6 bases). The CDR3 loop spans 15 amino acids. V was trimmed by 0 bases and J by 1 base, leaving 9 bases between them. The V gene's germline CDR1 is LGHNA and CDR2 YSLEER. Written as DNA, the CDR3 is TGCGCCAGCAGCCAAGATGCCAGGGGGAACACTGAAGCTTTCTTT. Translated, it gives CASSQDARGNTEAFF.

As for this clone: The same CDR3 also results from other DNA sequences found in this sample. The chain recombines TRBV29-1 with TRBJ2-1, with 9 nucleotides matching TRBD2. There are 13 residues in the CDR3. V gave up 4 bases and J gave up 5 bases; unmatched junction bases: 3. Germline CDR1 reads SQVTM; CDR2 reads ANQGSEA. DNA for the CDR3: TGCAGCGTTGCGCGCGGGGGGGACAATGAGCAGTTCTTC. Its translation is CSVARGGDNEQFF.

The CDR3 DNA reads as TGCAGCGTTGGCGGGGCATACAACCTTGAGGAACTGTTTTTT. Translating gives CSVGGAYNLEELFF. This chain joins TRBV29-1 and TRBJ1-4; TRBD1 is a possible D gene (5 bases). CDR1 is SQVTM and CDR2 is ANQGSEA in the germline V gene. Trimming shortened V by 4 bases and J by 12 bases, and 21 bases separated the two germline ends. The CDR3 length is 14 residues.

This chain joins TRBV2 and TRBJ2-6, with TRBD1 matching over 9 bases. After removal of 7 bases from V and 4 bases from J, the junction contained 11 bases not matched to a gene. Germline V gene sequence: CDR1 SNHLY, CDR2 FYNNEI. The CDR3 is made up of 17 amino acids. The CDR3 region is CASIRDRVISGANVLTF. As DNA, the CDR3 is TGTGCCAGCATCCGGGACAGGGTAATATCGGGGGCCAACGTCCTGACTTTC.

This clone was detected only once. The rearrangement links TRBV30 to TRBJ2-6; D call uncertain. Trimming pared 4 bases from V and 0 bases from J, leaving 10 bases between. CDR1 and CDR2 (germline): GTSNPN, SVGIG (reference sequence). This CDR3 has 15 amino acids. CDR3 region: CAWNPELSGANVLTF. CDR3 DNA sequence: TGTGCCTGGAATCCAGAGCTCTCTGGGGCCAACGTCCTGACTTTC. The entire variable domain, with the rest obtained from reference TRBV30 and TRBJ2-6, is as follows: SQTIHQWPATLVQPVGSPLSLECTVEGTSNPNLYWYRQAAGRGLQLLFYSVGIGQISSEVPQNLSASRPQDRQFILSSKKLLLSDSGFYLCAWNPELSGANVLTFGAGSRLTVL.

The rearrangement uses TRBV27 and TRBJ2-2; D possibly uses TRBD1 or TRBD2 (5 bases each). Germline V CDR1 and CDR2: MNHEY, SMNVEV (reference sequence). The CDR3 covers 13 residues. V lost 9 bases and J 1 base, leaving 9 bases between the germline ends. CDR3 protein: CASSRGNTGELFF. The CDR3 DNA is TGTGCCAGTTCGAGGGGGAACACCGGGGAGCTGTTTTTT.

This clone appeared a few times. The CDR3 loop reads CATTGQNDYEQYF. CDR3 sequence (DNA): TGTGCCACCACGGGACAGAATGACTACGAGCAGTACTTC. The J gene is TRBJ2-7, the V gene TRBV7-9; 7 bases are a match to TRBD1. CDR1 SEHNR and CDR2 FQNEAQ come from the germline V gene (reference sequence). The CDR3 is 13 amino acids. V lost 10 bases to trimming and J lost 3 bases; unmatched junction nucleotides: 9.

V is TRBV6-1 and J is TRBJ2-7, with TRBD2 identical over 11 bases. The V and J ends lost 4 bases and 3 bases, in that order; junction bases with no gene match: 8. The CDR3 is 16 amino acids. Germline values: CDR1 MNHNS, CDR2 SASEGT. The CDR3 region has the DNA TGTGCCAGCAGTGGAGCGCGGACTAGCGGGTTCTACGAGCAGTACTTC. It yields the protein CASSGARTSGFYEQYF.

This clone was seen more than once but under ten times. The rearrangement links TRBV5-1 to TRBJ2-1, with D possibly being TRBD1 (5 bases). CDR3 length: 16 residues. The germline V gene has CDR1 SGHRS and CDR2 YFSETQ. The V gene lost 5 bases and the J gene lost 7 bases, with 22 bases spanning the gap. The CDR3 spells CASSLQERTSINEQFF. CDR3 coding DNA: TGCGCCAGCAGTCTTCAGGAGAGGACATCGATAAATGAGCAGTTCTTC.

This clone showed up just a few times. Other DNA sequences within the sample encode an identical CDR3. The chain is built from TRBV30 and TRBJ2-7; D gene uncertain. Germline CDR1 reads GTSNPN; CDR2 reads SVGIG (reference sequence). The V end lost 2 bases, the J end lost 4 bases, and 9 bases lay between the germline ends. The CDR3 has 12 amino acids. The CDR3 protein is CAWSRDGYEQYF. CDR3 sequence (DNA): TGTGCCTGGAGTAGGGATGGATACGAGCAGTACTTC.